This TCR beta chain emerged from a study of CD8 T cells in Susac syndrome. Study-level points and caveats: The study recognized that its TCR sequencing and HLA analysis covered a relatively small number of individuals.

About this clonotype: The antigen remains unidentified.

Random hexamers primed reverse transcription of about 0.45 to 1 ug RNA. With immunoSEQ multiplex PCR, TCR beta CDR3 was amplified across 54 Vbeta and 13 Jbeta. TCRdb independently ran MiXCR on the immunoSEQ multiplex PCR reads; one entry per CDR3 protein. The top ten clones hold around 0.29% of a sample with 130,000 to 150,000 distinct CDR3 sequences, 85% to 95% of them seen once. This CDR3 has 13 residues. Trimming removed 4 bases at V and 0 bases at J, with 9 bases between. The germline V gene encodes CDR1 GTSNPN and CDR2 SVGIG (reference sequence). FACS enriched CD8+ TEMRA cells, while bulk CD8+ and CD4+ were negatively isolated.

The rearrangement links TRBV30 to TRBJ1-1, with D maybe TRBD1 (5 bases). Sequenced sample: CD8+ T cells from PBMCs. This TCR derives from a human donor in good health. CDR3 sequence (DNA): TGTGCCTGGACAGGGCCTATGAACACTGAAGCTTTCTTT. Amino acids: CAWTGPMNTEAFF.